Sequencing of this T cell receptor (beta chain) was carried out in a study of cytomegalovirus exposure and HLA in healthy donors. Study-wide points: Relative to the roughly 700-donor mean, N-insertions were reportedly fewer in an Asian-associated ancestry cluster in a later analysis. Other equally common chains were less clonally expanded than HLA-associated TCR beta chains, a later analysis showed.

This clone appeared once. Its matching antigen is unknown. CDR3 size: 12 residues. V lost 6 bases and J lost 1, with 5 bases in between. CDR1 and CDR2 (germline): MNHEY, SVGAGI. PCR involved 60 Vbeta and 13 Jbeta primers. The method was immunoSEQ multiplex PCR; TCRdb's version includes in-frame clones alone and lacks a portion of them. Of around 100,000 clones in the sample, roughly 84% were seen once. V is TRBV6-5 and J is TRBJ2-3; no definite D call. The sequence came from a man between 18 and 29 years old in good health and CMV-seronegative. Material: PBMCs. The CDR3 DNA reads TGTGCCAGCAGGTCGGGCACAGATACGCAGTATTTT. Translation: CASRSGTDTQYF.